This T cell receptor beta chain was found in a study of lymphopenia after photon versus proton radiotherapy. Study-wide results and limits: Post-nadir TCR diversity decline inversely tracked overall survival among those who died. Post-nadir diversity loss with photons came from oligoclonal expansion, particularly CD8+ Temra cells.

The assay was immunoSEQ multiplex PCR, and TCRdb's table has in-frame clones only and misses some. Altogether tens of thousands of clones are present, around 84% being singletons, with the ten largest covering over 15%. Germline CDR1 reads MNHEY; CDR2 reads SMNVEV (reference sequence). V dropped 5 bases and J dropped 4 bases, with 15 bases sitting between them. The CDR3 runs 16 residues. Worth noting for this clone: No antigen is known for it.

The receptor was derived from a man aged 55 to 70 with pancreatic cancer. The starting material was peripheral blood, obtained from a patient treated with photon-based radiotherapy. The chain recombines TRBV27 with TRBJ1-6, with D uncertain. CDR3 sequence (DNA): TGTGCCAGCAGTCTGGATAGCAGGCAATATAATTCACCCCTCCACTTT. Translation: CASSLDSRQYNSPLHF.